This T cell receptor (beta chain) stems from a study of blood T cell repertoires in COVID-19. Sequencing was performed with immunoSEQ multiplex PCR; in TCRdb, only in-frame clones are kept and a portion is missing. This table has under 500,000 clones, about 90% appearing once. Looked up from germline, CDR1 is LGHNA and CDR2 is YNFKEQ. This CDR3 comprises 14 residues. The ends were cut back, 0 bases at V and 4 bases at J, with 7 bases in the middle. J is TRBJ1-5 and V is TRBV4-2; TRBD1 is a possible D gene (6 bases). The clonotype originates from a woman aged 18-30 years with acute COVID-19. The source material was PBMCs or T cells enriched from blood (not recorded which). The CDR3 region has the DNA TGTGCCAGCAGCCAAGATCAGGGGAATCAGCCCCAGCATTTT. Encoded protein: CASSQDQGNQPQHF.